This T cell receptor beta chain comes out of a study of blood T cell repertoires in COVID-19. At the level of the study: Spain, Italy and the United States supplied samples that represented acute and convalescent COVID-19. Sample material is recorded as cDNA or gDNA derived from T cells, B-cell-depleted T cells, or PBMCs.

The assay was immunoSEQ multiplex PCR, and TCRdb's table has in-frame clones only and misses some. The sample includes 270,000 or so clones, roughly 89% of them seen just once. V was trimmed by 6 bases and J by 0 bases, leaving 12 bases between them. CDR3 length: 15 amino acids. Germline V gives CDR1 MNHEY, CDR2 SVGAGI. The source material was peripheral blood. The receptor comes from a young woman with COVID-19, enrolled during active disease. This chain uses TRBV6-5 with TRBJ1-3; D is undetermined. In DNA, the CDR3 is TGTGCCAGCAGGTTCGACTCTTCCTCTGGAAACACCATATATTTT. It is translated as CASRFDSSSGNTIYF.